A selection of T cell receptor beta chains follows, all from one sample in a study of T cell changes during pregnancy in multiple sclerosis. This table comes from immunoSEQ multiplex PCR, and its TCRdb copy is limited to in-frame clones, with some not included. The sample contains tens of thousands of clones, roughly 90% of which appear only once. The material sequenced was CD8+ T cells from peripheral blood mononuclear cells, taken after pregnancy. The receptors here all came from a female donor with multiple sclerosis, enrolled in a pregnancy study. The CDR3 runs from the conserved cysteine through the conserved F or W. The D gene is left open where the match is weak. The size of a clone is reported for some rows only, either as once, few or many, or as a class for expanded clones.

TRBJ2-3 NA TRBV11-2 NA TGTGCCAGCAGACACCCTTACCCAGGGAGCACAGATACGCAGTATTTT CASRHPYPGSTDTQYF
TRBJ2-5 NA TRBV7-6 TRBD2 TGTGCCAGCAGCTTAGAATTAGCGGGAGGGGAGACCCAGTACTTC CASSLELAGGETQYF
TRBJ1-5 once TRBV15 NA TGTGCCACCAGCAGAGAGACAAAAAATCAGCCCCAGCATTTT CATSRETKNQPQHF
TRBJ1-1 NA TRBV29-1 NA TGCAGCGTTGTGGGAGAGAACACTGAAGCTTTCTTT CSVVGENTEAFF
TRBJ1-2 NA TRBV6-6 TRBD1 TGTGCCAGCAGCCAGACGGGACAGGGGGTTTGGGGCTACACCTTC CASSQTGQGVWGYTF
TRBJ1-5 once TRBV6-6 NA TGTGCCAGCAGTTACGTCTGGGGGGGAAGCAATCAGCCCCAGCATTTT CASSYVWGGSNQPQHF
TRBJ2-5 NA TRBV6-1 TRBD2 TGTGCCAGCAGGGTGGGACTAGCCTTTTGGGAGACCCAGTACTTC CASRVGLAFWETQYF
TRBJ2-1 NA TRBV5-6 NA TGTGCCAGCAGCTCCTCAGCGGAGCAGTTCTTC CASSSSAEQFF
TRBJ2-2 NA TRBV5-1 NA TGCGCCAGCAGCTTGGTTGGGCCGACCGGGGAGCTGTTTTTT CASSLVGPTGELFF
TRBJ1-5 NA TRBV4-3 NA TGCGCCAGCAGCCAAGATCGGGAAGTGGGACAGCCCCAGCATTTT CASSQDREVGQPQHF
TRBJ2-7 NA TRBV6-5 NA TGTGCCAGCAGTACTCGGGTAGCCTACGAGCAGTACTTC CASSTRVAYEQYF
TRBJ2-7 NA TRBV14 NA TGTGCCAGCAGCCAAGATTGGGGGGCCTACGAGCAGTACTTC CASSQDWGAYEQYF
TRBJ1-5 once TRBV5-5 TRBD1 TGTGCCAGCAGCTTGGTCGGACAGGGGGATTTGGGCAATCAGCCCCAGCATTTT CASSLVGQGDLGNQPQHF